This T cell receptor (beta chain) was retrieved from a study of cytomegalovirus exposure and HLA in healthy donors. Overall study findings and caveats: Investigators reported more than 150 TCR beta chains as tied to cytomegalovirus. A few CMV-associated chains proved CMV antigen-specific in vitro.

60 Vbeta and 13 Jbeta primers were used in PCR. TCRdb keeps only in-frame clones here, not all; method: immunoSEQ multiplex PCR. The sample lists approximately 150,000 clones, roughly 80% occurring once. Unmatched junction bases numbered 8, after V lost 7 bases and J lost 5 bases. CDR1 SNHLY and CDR2 FYNNEI come from the germline V gene. The CDR3 runs to 14 residues. About this clone itself: Its specificity is not known.

The sequence was obtained from a man under 40 in good health and CMV-seronegative. V is TRBV2 and J is TRBJ1-5, with 7 bases lining up with TRBD1. The sample taken for sequencing was PBMCs. CDR3 loop: CASNKGQNYQPQHF. The DNA of the CDR3 is TGTGCCAGCAACAAGGGACAGAATTATCAGCCCCAGCATTTT.